This section outlines one T cell receptor beta chain sequence together with its context. The data were obtained in a study of blood T cell repertoires in COVID-19. In the study overall: Sites in the United States, Italy and Spain provided acute and convalescent COVID-19 samples. PBMCs, B-cell-depleted T cells, or T cells were the source of the cDNA or gDNA that made up the material.

Authors' processing steps: Amplifying reference gene primers gave estimates of nucleated cell counts. The assay was immunoSEQ multiplex PCR, and TCRdb's table has in-frame clones only and misses some. Clone size and the V and J calls come from that table; the DNA yielded D and trimming. This table holds around 240,000 clones, about 85% found once. Sequencing input: peripheral blood. The receptor comes from a man aged 35 to 55 with acute or convalescent COVID-19.

The CDR3 spells CASSQGSALGVGNTEAFF. The CDR3 bases are TGCGCCAGCAGCCAAGGGTCCGCCTTAGGGGTAGGGAACACTGAAGCTTTCTTT. This chain links TRBV4-1 with TRBJ1-1; perhaps TRBD1 as D (5 bases). This CDR3 contains 18 residues. Germline CDR1 and CDR2: MGHRA and YSYEKL. Trimming removed 1 base from V and 1 base from J, with 19 bases in between.